Shown below are 5 T cell receptor beta chains from a single sample sequenced in a study of identical twins. TCRdb reanalysed the 5' RACE reads using MiXCR and keeps one entry per CDR3 protein. The table includes fewer than 900,000 distinct CDR3 sequences, 18% detected once. The sample also formed part of further work on T cells expressing NK-cell markers.

Sequencing was carried out using PBMCs. All receptors come from a woman between 18 and 29 years old in good health.

The V call is TRBV12-3 or TRBV12-4, the J call TRBJ2-3; TRBD2 aligns across 14 bases. The CDR3 contains 13 residues. The trim removed 11 bases at V and 9 bases at J, leaving 7 bases unmatched. DNA for the CDR3: TGTGCCTCGACTAGCGGGAGGGCCGACACGCAGTATTTT. Protein: CASTSGRADTQYF.

This clonotype was counted between two and nine times. V gene TRBV10-1 combines with J gene TRBJ2-4; D uncertain. Trimming removed 2 bases from V and 7 bases from J, with 9 bases in between. The CDR3 length is 13 residues. CDR1 and CDR2 from the germline V gene are WNHNN and SYGVQD (reference sequence). CDR3 sequence: CASSEGQGNIQYF. The DNA for the CDR3 is TGCGCCAGCAGTGAGGGCCAAGGGAACATTCAGTACTTC.

This clonotype showed up just a few times. This rearrangement joins TRBV6-5 to TRBJ1-1; D ambiguous. With 2 bases removed from V and 4 bases from J, the gap between germline ends came to 8 bases. The germline V gene has CDR1 MNHEY and CDR2 SVGAGI. The CDR3 is 13 amino acids. The CDR3 DNA follows: TGTGCCAGCAGTTACACGGGAGCCACTGAAGCTTTCTTT. Translating gives CASSYTGATEAFF.

The genes are TRBV10-3 and TRBJ2-1; no clear D. V was clipped by 1 base and J by 8 bases, with 6 bases between them. CDR3 length: 12 residues. Germline CDR1 is ENHRY and CDR2 is SYGVKD. CDR3 sequence: CAISELRYEQFF. The CDR3 DNA follows: TGTGCCATCAGTGAGTTGAGATATGAGCAGTTCTTC.

The table lists this clonotype with a few counts. The chain joins TRBV3-1 to TRBJ1-1, with a weak D call TRBD1 (6 bases). The length of the CDR3 is 15 residues. In germline, CDR1 is LGHDT, CDR2 YNNKEL (reference sequence). Trimming removed 2 bases from V and 1 base from J, with 11 bases in between. The CDR3 DNA reads TGTGCCAGCAGCCAAAGGGGGGGGGCGAACACTGAAGCTTTCTTT. Protein product: CASSQRGGANTEAFF.